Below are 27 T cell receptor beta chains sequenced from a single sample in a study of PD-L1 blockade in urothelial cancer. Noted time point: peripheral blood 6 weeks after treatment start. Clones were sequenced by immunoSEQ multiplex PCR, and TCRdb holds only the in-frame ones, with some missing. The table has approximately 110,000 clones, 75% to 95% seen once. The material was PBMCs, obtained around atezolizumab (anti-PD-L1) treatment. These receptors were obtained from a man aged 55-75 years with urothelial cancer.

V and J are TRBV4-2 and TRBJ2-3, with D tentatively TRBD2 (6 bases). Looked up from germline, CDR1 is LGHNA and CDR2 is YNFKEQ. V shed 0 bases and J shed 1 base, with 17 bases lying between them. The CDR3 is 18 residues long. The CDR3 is CASSQDAPRGSGTDTQYF. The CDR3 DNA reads TGTGCCAGCAGCCAAGATGCCCCCCGGGGGAGCGGCACAGATACGCAGTATTTT.

The CDR3 sequence is CASSPPGLETDTQYF. As DNA, the CDR3 is TGTGCCAGCAGCCCTCCAGGGTTGGAAACAGATACGCAGTATTTT. The chain has TRBV7-9 and TRBJ2-3; perhaps TRBD1 as D (5 bases). Germline V gene sequence: CDR1 SEHNR, CDR2 FQNEAQ (reference sequence). CDR3 length equals 15 residues. Trimming took 5 bases from V and 3 from J, leaving 15 bases between them.

The CDR3 sequence: CASSPWTSGGADEQYF. DNA for the CDR3: TGTGCCAGCAGCCCCTGGACTAGCGGGGGGGCCGACGAGCAGTACTTC. This chain joins TRBV7-2 and TRBJ2-7; 15 bases match TRBD2. Trimming cost V 5 bases and J 5 bases; bases outside gene matches: 7. Germline lookup yields CDR1 SGHTA and CDR2 FQGNSA. CDR3 length: 16 amino acids.

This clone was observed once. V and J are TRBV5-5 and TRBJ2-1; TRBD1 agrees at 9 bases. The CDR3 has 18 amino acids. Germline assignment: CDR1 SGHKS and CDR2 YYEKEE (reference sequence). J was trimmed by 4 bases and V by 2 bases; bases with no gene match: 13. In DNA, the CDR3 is TGTGCCAGCAGCTTCGGGACAGGGAAGGGGGCTCCTTACAATGAGCAGTTCTTC. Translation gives CASSFGTGKGAPYNEQFF.

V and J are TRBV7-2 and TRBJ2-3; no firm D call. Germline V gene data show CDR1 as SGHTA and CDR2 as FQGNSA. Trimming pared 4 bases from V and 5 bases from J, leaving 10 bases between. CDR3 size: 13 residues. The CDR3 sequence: CASSSNRGDTQYF. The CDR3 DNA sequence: TGTGCCAGCAGCTCCAACCGAGGAGATACGCAGTATTTT. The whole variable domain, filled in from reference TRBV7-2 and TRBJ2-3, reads GAGVSQSPSNKVTEKGKDVELRCDPISGHTALYWYRQSLGQGLEFLIYFQGNSAPDKSGLPSDRFSAERTGGSVSTLTIQRTQQEDSAVYLCASSSNRGDTQYFGPGTRLTVL.

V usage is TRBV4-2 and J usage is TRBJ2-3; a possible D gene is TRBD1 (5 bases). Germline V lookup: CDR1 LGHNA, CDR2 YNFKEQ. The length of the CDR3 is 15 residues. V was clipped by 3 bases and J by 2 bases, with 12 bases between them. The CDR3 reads CASSQGKGLTDTQYF. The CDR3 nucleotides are TGTGCCAGCAGCCAGGGAAAGGGGCTCACAGATACGCAGTATTTT.

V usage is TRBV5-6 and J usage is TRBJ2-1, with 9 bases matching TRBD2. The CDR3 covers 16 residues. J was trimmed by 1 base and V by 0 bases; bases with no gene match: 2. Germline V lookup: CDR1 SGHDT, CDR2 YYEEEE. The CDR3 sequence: CASSLGLAVSYNEQFF. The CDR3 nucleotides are TGTGCCAGCAGCTTGGGACTAGCGGTGTCCTACAATGAGCAGTTCTTC.

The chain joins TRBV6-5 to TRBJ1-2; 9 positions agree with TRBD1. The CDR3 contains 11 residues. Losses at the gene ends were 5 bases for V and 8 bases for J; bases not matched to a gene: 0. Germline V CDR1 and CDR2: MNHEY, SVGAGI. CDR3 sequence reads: CASSTGGGYTF. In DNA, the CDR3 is TGTGCCAGCAGTACAGGGGGCGGCTACACCTTC.

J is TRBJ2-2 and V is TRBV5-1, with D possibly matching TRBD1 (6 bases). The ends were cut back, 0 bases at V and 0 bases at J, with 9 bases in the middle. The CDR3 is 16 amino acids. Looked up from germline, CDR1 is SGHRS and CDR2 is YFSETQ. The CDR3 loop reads CASSLEGGSNTGELFF. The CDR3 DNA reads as TGCGCCAGCAGCTTGGAAGGGGGATCGAACACCGGGGAGCTGTTTTTT. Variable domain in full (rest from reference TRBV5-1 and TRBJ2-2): KAGVTQTPRYLIKTRGQQVTLSCSPISGHRSVSWYQQTPGQGLQFLFEYFSETQRNKGNFPGRFSGRQFSNSRSEMNVSTLELGDSALYLCASSLEGGSNTGELFFGEGSRLTVL.

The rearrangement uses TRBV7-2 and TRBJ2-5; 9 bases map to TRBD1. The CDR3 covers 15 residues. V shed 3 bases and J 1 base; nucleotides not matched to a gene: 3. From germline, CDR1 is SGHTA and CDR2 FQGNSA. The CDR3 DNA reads TGTGCCAGCAGCTTGACAGGGGGTAGCCAAGAGACCCAGTACTTC. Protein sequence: CASSLTGGSQETQYF. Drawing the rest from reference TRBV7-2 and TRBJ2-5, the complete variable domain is GAGVSQSPSNKVTEKGKDVELRCDPISGHTALYWYRQSLGQGLEFLIYFQGNSAPDKSGLPSDRFSAERTGGSVSTLTIQRTQQEDSAVYLCASSLTGGSQETQYFGPGTRLLVL.

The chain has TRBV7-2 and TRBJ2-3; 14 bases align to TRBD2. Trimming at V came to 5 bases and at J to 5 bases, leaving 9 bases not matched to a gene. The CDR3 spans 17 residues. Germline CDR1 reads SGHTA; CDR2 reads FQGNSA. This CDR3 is CASSPGRTSGGLDTQYF. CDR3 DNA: TGTGCCAGCAGCCCAGGGAGGACTAGCGGGGGGTTAGATACGCAGTATTTT. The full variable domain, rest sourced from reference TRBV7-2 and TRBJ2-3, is GAGVSQSPSNKVTEKGKDVELRCDPISGHTALYWYRQSLGQGLEFLIYFQGNSAPDKSGLPSDRFSAERTGGSVSTLTIQRTQQEDSAVYLCASSPGRTSGGLDTQYFGPGTRLTVL.

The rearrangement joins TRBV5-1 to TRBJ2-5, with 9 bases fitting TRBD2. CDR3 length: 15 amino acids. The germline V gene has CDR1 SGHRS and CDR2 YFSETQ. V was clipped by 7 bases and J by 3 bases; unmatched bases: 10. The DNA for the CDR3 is TGCGCCAGCGGGGCGGGGACTAGCTTAAAAGAGACCCAGTACTTC. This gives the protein CASGAGTSLKETQYF.

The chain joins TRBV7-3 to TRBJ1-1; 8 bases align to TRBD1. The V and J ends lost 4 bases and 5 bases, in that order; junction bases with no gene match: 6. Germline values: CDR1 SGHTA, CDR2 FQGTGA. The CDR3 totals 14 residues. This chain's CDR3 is CASSSQGAGTEAFF. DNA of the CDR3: TGTGCCAGCAGCTCCCAGGGGGCTGGGACTGAAGCTTTCTTT. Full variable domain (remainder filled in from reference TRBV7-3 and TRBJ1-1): GAGVSQTPSNKVTEKGKYVELRCDPISGHTALYWYRQSLGQGPEFLIYFQGTGAADDSGLPNDRFFAVRPEGSVSTLKIQRTERGDSAVYLCASSSQGAGTEAFFGQGTRLTVV.

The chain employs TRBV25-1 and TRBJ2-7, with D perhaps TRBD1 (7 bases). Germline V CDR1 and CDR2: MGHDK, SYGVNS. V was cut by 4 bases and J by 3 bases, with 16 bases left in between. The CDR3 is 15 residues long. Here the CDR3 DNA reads TGTGCCAGCAGTGCCTCGGACAGGAGGGTCTACGAGCAGTACTTC. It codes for CASSASDRRVYEQYF.

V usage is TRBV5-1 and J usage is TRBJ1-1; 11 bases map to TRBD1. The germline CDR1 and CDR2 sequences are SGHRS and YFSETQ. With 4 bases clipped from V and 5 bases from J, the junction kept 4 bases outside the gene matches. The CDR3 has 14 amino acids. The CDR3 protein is CASSGTGGGTEAFF. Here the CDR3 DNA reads TGCGCCAGCAGCGGGACAGGGGGGGGAACTGAAGCTTTCTTT.

The DNA for the CDR3 is TGTGCCAGCAGCTTTGGGCAGGTCTCCTACGAGCAGTACTTC. Translation: CASSFGQVSYEQYF. The rearrangement uses TRBV7-2 and TRBJ2-7; the D is unclear. Trimming took 3 bases from V and 0 from J, leaving 9 bases between them. Germline assignment: CDR1 SGHTA and CDR2 FQGNSA. The CDR3 is 14 residues long.

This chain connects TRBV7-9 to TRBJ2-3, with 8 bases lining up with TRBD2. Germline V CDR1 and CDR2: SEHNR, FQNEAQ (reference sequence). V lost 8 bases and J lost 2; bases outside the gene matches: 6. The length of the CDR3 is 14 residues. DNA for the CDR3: TGTGCCAGCGGAAAGCGGGGGTACACAGATACGCAGTATTTT. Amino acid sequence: CASGKRGYTDTQYF.

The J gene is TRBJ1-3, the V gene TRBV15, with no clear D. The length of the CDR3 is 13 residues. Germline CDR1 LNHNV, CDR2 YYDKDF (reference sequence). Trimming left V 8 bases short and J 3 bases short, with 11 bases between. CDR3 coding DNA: TGTGCCACCCAACGACAAGGTGGAAACACCATATATTTT. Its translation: CATQRQGGNTIYF.

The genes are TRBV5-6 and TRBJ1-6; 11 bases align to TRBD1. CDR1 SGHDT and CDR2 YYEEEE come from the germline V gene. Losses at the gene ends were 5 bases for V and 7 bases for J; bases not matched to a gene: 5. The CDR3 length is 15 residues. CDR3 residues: CASSYRDRGNSPLHF. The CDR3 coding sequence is TGTGCCAGCAGTTACCGGGACAGGGGGAATTCACCCCTCCACTTT.

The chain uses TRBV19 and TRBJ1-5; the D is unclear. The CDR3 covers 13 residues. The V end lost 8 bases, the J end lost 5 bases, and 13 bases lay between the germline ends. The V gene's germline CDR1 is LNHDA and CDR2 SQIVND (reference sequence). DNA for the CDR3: TGTGCCAGTCGGGAGGACGGTGATCAGCCCCAGCATTTT. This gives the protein CASREDGDQPQHF.

CDR3 residues: CASSQETSRQFF. CDR3 nucleotide sequence: TGTGCCAGCAGCCAAGAAACTAGCAGGCAGTTCTTC. This chain uses TRBV5-4 with TRBJ2-1; D is perhaps TRBD2 (6 bases). Germline loops: CDR1 SGHNT, CDR2 YYREEE (reference sequence). The CDR3 totals 12 residues. The ends were cut back, 4 bases at V and 12 bases at J, with 14 bases in the middle.

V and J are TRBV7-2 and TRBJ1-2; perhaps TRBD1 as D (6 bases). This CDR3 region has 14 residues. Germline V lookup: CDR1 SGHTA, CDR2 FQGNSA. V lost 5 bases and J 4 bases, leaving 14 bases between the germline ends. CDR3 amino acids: CASSLIGTPYGYTF. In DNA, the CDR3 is TGTGCCAGCAGCCTAATCGGGACACCCTATGGCTACACCTTC. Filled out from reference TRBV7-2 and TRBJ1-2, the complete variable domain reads GAGVSQSPSNKVTEKGKDVELRCDPISGHTALYWYRQSLGQGLEFLIYFQGNSAPDKSGLPSDRFSAERTGGSVSTLTIQRTQQEDSAVYLCASSLIGTPYGYTFGSGTRLTVV.

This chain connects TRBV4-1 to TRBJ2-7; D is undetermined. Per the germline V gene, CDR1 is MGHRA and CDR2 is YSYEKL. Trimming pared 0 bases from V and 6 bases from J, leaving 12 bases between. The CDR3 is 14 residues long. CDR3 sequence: CASSQENSAREQYF. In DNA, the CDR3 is TGCGCCAGCAGCCAAGAAAACAGTGCGCGCGAGCAGTACTTC.

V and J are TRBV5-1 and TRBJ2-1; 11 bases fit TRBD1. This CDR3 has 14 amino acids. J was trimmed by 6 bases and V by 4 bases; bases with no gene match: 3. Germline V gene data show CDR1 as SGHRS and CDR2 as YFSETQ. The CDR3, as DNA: TGCGCCAGCAGCGGACAGGGGGCGCCCAATGAGCAGTTCTTC. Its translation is CASSGQGAPNEQFF.

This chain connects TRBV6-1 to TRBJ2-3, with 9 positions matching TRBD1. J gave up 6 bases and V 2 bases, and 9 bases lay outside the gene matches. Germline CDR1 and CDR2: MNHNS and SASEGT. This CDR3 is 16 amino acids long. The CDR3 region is CASSELHLGTGDTQYF. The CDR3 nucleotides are TGTGCCAGCAGTGAACTACACCTAGGGACAGGGGATACGCAGTATTTT.

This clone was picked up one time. The CDR3 protein is CASSLGLAGYEQYF. DNA for the CDR3: TGTGCCAGTAGTTTGGGACTAGCGGGCTACGAGCAGTACTTC. This chain uses TRBV19 with TRBJ2-7; TRBD2 aligns across 12 bases. Per germline, CDR1 LNHDA and CDR2 SQIVND (reference sequence). The junction had 2 bases not matched to a gene; V was cut back by 5 bases and J by 3 bases. The CDR3 sequence is 14 residues long.

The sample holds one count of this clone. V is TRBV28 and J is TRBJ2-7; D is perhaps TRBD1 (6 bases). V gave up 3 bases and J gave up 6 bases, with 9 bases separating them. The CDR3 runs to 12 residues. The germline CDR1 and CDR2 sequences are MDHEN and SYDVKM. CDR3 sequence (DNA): TGTGCCAGCAGTTTTTCGACAGGCGAGCAGTACTTC. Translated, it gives CASSFSTGEQYF.